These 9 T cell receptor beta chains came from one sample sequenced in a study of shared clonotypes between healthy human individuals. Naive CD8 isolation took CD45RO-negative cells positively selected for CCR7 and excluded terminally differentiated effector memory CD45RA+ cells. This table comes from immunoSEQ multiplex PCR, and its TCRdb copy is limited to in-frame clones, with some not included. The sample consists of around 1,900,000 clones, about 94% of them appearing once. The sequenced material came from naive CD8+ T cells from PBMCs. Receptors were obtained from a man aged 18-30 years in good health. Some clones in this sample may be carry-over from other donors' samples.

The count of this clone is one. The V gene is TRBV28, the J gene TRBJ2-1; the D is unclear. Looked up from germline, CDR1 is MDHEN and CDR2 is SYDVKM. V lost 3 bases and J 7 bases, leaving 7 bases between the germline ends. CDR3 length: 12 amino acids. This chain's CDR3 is CASSLVSNEQFF. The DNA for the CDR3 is TGTGCCAGCAGTTTGGTGAGTAATGAGCAGTTCTTC.

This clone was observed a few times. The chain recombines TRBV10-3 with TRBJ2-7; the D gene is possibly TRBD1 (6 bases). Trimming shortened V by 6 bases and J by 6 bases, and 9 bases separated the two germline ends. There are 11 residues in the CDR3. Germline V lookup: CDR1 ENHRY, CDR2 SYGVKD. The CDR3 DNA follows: TGTGCCATCAGACAGGGTGGCGAGCAGTACTTC. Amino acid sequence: CAIRQGGEQYF.

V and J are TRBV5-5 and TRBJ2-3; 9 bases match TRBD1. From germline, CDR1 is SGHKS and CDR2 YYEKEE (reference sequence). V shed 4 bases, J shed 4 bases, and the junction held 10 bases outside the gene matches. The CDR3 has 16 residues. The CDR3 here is CASSPTGTGFPDTQYF. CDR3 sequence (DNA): TGTGCCAGCAGCCCCACCGGGACAGGGTTTCCAGATACGCAGTATTTT.

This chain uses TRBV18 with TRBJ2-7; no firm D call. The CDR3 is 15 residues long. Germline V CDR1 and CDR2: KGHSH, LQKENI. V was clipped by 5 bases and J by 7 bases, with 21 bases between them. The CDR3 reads CASSAYSDPLEEQYF. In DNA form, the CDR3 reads TGTGCCAGCTCAGCGTACTCGGACCCCCTGGAGGAGCAGTACTTC.

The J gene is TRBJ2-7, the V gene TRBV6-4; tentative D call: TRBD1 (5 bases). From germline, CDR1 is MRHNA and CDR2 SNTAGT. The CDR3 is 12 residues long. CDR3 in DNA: TGTGCAGGAAGGGGTCTGAACGACGAGCAGTACTTC. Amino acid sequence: CAGRGLNDEQYF.

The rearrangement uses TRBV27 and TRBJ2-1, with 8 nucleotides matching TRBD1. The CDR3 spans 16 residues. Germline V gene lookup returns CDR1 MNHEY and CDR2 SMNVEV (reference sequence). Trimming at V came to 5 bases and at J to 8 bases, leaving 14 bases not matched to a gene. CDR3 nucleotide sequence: TGTGCCAGCAGTCCGCTGATTAGCCAGGGGGCTGATGAGCAGTTCTTC. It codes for CASSPLISQGADEQFF.

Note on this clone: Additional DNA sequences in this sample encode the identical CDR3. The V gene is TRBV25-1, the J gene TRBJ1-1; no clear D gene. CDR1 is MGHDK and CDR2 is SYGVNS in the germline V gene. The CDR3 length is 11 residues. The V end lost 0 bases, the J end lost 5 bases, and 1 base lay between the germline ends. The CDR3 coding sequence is TGTGCCAGCAGTGAATATACTGAAGCTTTCTTT. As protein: CASSEYTEAFF. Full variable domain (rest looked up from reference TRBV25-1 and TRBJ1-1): EADIYQTPRYLVIGTGKKITLECSQTMGHDKMYWYQQDPGMELHLIHYSYGVNSTEKGDLSSESTVSRIRTEHFPLTLESARPSHTSQYLCASSEYTEAFFGQGTRLTVV.

CDR3 amino acids: CASSQEGVAGGPSEQFF. The CDR3 nucleotides are TGTGCCAGCAGCCAAGAGGGGGTAGCGGGAGGGCCATCCGAGCAGTTCTTC. The chain recombines TRBV14 with TRBJ2-1; 11 nucleotides line up with TRBD2. Unmatched junction bases numbered 11, after V lost 0 bases and J lost 10 bases. From germline, CDR1 is SGHDN and CDR2 FVKESK. This CDR3 is 17 amino acids long.

The CDR3 bases are TGCAGCGTTGAAGGAGACTCGAGCTCCTACAATGAGCAGTTCTTC. It translates to CSVEGDSSSYNEQFF. This chain links TRBV29-1 with TRBJ2-1, with no clear D. This CDR3 has 15 amino acids. V was cut by 1 base and J by 0 bases, with 10 bases left in between. Germline-derived CDR1 and CDR2 are SQVTM and ANQGSEA.